One sample yielded the 27 T cell receptor beta chains listed below, sequenced in a study of blood T cell repertoires in COVID-19. Sequencing was performed with immunoSEQ multiplex PCR; in TCRdb, only in-frame clones are kept and a portion is missing. The sample lists fewer than 80,000 clones; about nine tenths were seen once. Sequences were obtained from peripheral blood. The receptors come from a woman in her 50s with active or convalescent COVID-19.

This clone has a handful of counts. This chain links TRBV2 with TRBJ2-7; TRBD1 matches at 8 bases. The CDR3 contains 15 residues. The germline CDR1 and CDR2 sequences are SNHLY and FYNNEI. V lost 7 bases and J lost 0; bases outside the gene matches: 8. CDR3 sequence: CASKNRQGFSYEQYF. DNA for the CDR3: TGTGCCAGCAAAAACCGACAGGGGTTCTCCTACGAGCAGTACTTC.

V usage is TRBV7-3 and J usage is TRBJ2-1, with TRBD2 matching 7 bases. The CDR3 is made up of 13 amino acids. Germline CDR1 reads SGHTA; CDR2 reads FQGTGA. The ends lost 5 bases at V and 5 bases at J; junction bases unmatched: 3. CDR3 nucleotides: TGTGCCAGCAGCCGGGCGGGAGACAATGAGCAGTTCTTC. This gives the protein CASSRAGDNEQFF.

The gene calls are TRBV10-3 and TRBJ2-5, with 8 bases matching TRBD1. This CDR3 contains 15 residues. With 4 bases clipped from V and 0 bases from J, the junction kept 4 bases outside the gene matches. Germline V gene lookup returns CDR1 ENHRY and CDR2 SYGVKD. The CDR3, as DNA: TGTGCCATCAGTGCAGGGGGCGGGTACCAAGAGACCCAGTACTTC. It specifies CAISAGGGYQETQYF.

The rearrangement uses TRBV10-3 and TRBJ2-3; TRBD1 is a possible D gene (6 bases). The CDR3 covers 16 residues. Trimming removed 3 bases at V and 0 bases at J, with 13 bases between. The germline gives CDR1 ENHRY, CDR2 SYGVKD. CDR3 DNA sequence: TGTGCCATCAGTGAACGGACAGAGACGAGCACAGATACGCAGTATTTT. Translation: CAISERTETSTDTQYF.

In nucleotides, the CDR3 is TGTGCCAGCAGTTTTTCCCGTCCCGGGACAGGGAATGAGCAGTTCTTC. Translating gives CASSFSRPGTGNEQFF. V is TRBV27 and J is TRBJ2-1; TRBD1 aligns across 9 bases. V shed 3 bases, J shed 7 bases, and the junction held 10 bases outside the gene matches. The V gene's germline CDR1 is MNHEY and CDR2 SMNVEV (reference sequence). This CDR3 is 16 amino acids long.

The chain recombines TRBV28 with TRBJ1-1; 7 bases line up with TRBD1. The CDR3 sequence is 14 residues long. Germline V CDR1 and CDR2: MDHEN, SYDVKM. The junction had 5 bases not matched to a gene; V was cut back by 3 bases and J by 4 bases. As DNA, the CDR3 is TGTGCCAGCAGTTTCCCTCGGACAGGCACTGAAGCTTTCTTT. Residues: CASSFPRTGTEAFF.

CDR3 coding DNA: TGTGCCAGCAGTTTGGGCGGGACTAACACCGGGGAGCTGTTTTTT. It specifies CASSLGGTNTGELFF. The chain links TRBV28 to TRBJ2-2; D might be TRBD2 (6 bases). The germline V and J ends were trimmed by 3 bases and 2 bases, with 10 bases remaining between them. CDR3 length equals 15 residues. In germline, CDR1 is MDHEN, CDR2 SYDVKM.

The rearrangement joins TRBV5-1 to TRBJ2-1; 7 bases fit TRBD2. Trimming cost V 1 base and J 15 bases; bases outside gene matches: 7. CDR1 and CDR2 (germline): SGHRS, YFSETQ. This CDR3 spans 12 amino acids. Here the CDR3 reads CASSLIAGVVFF. The CDR3, as DNA: TGCGCCAGCAGCTTGATTGCGGGAGTTGTGTTCTTC.

This chain links TRBV6-5 with TRBJ2-5; TRBD2 is a possible D gene (7 bases). V lost 4 bases to trimming and J lost 1 base, with 16 bases between them. The CDR3 sequence is 16 residues long. Germline CDR1 reads MNHEY; CDR2 reads SVGAGI. The CDR3 coding sequence is TGTGCCAGCAGTTTTCCCGCCGGGGGGCCCCAAGAGACCCAGTACTTC. Residues: CASSFPAGGPQETQYF.

The count of this clone is one. V and J are TRBV4-2 and TRBJ2-1; 7 nucleotides align to TRBD2. Germline CDR1 is LGHNA and CDR2 is YNFKEQ. This CDR3 has 14 amino acids. The V gene end was trimmed by 5 bases and the J gene end by 6 bases; junction bases not matched to a gene: 7. The CDR3 coding sequence is TGTGCCAGCAGCTCCCCGACTAGCTTCAATGAGCAGTTCTTC. Residues: CASSSPTSFNEQFF.

The J gene is TRBJ2-1, the V gene TRBV2, with 9 positions matching TRBD1. V shed 6 bases, J shed 8 bases, and the junction held 11 bases outside the gene matches. In germline, CDR1 is SNHLY, CDR2 FYNNEI. The CDR3 extends over 15 amino acids. This chain's CDR3 is CASRLPGQGRDEQFF. In nucleotides, the CDR3 is TGTGCCAGCAGATTACCGGGACAGGGCCGGGATGAGCAGTTCTTC.

The CDR3, as DNA: TGTGCTAGTGGTTTCCCCACTACTGGACAGGGTTATGAGCAGTTCTTC. The encoded protein is CASGFPTTGQGYEQFF. V is TRBV12-5 and J is TRBJ2-1; 8 nucleotides line up with TRBD1. The germline gives CDR1 LGHNT, CDR2 FRNRAP. The CDR3 loop spans 16 amino acids. The V gene end was trimmed by 3 bases and the J gene end by 8 bases; junction bases not matched to a gene: 12. The full variable domain, its missing parts supplied by reference TRBV12-5 and TRBJ2-1, is DARVTQTPRHKVTEMGQEVTMRCQPILGHNTVFWYRQTMMQGLELLAYFRNRAPLDDSGMPKDRFSAEMPDATLATLKIQPSEPRDSAVYFCASGFPTTGQGYEQFFGPGTRLTVL.

The chain couples TRBV11-2 to TRBJ1-2; TRBD1 might be the D (5 bases). This CDR3 is 14 amino acids long. The ends were cut back, 3 bases at V and 11 bases at J, with 19 bases in the middle. In germline, CDR1 is SGHAT, CDR2 FQNNGV. The CDR3 here is CASSLTGGPTTYTF. In nucleotides, the CDR3 is TGTGCCAGCAGCTTGACGGGGGGTCCCACTACTTACACCTTC. Drawing the rest from reference TRBV11-2 and TRBJ1-2, the complete variable domain is EAGVAQSPRYKIIEKRQSVAFWCNPISGHATLYWYQQILGQGPKLLIQFQNNGVVDDSQLPKDRFSAERLKGVDSTLKIQPAKLEDSAVYLCASSLTGGPTTYTFGSGTRLTVV.

The chain is built from TRBV9 and TRBJ2-2, with D possibly being TRBD2 (7 bases). The ends were cut back, 0 bases at V and 4 bases at J, with 22 bases in the middle. This CDR3 has 19 residues. CDR1 is SGDLS, CDR2 YYNGEE, per germline. CDR3 nucleotide sequence: TGTGCCAGCAGCGTAGATGAGGGGGACCCCGGACTAGGCACCGGGGAGCTGTTTTTT. It translates to CASSVDEGDPGLGTGELFF.

A remark on this clone: The sample has other DNA sequences that encode this CDR3 too. The gene calls are TRBV29-1 and TRBJ2-2; possible D gene TRBD1, 6 bases. V gave up 6 bases and J gave up 5 bases, with 13 bases separating them. CDR1 and CDR2 (germline): SQVTM, ANQGSEA. This CDR3 has 13 residues. In DNA, the CDR3 is TGCAGCGTGGCAGGGGCCTTAACCGGGGAGCTGTTTTTT. Translated: CSVAGALTGELFF.

The genes are TRBV5-1 and TRBJ2-5; D is perhaps TRBD1 (6 bases). The CDR3 runs 15 residues. Germline V gene data show CDR1 as SGHRS and CDR2 as YFSETQ. Trimming cost V 0 bases and J 4 bases, with 13 bases left between them. The CDR3: CASSLGGYRVETQYF. The CDR3 coding sequence is TGCGCCAGCAGCTTGGGGGGATACAGGGTAGAGACCCAGTACTTC.

V and J are TRBV7-3 and TRBJ1-1, with unresolved D. The CDR3 totals 13 residues. Trimming shortened V by 5 bases and J by 1 base, and 8 bases separated the two germline ends. Per germline, CDR1 SGHTA and CDR2 FQGTGA. As DNA, the CDR3 is TGTGCCAGCAGCCTCCAGGCGAACACTGAAGCTTTCTTT. It yields the protein CASSLQANTEAFF.

This chain joins TRBV11-1 and TRBJ2-7; TRBD2 is a possible D gene (5 bases). The V end was cut by 3 bases, the J end by 7 bases, with 13 bases between. Germline V gene lookup returns CDR1 SGHAT and CDR2 FQDESV (reference sequence). This CDR3 has 13 residues. CDR3 coding DNA: TGTGCCAGCAGCTTGAGGGTAGGAGAAGAGCAGTACTTC. Its translation is CASSLRVGEEQYF.

The chain carries TRBV2 and TRBJ1-2; possibly TRBD1 for D (5 bases). The CDR3 has 13 amino acids. CDR1 and CDR2 from the germline V gene are SNHLY and FYNNEI. Trimming removed 10 bases at V and 4 bases at J, with 16 bases between. For the CDR3, the DNA is TGTGCCATCCCACCTGGGGCCTTCTATGGCTACACCTTC. Translated, it gives CAIPPGAFYGYTF.

The V and J genes are TRBV27 and TRBJ1-1, with 12 bases aligning to TRBD1. This CDR3 is built from 14 residues. V lost 6 bases and J lost 9; bases outside the gene matches: 8. CDR1 MNHEY and CDR2 SMNVEV come from the germline V gene (reference sequence). The CDR3, as DNA: TGTGCCAGCAGCGTTGGGACAGGGGGCTGGAAAGCTTTCTTT. This encodes CASSVGTGGWKAFF.

This chain connects TRBV10-1 to TRBJ2-4, with 7 bases lining up with TRBD1. The CDR3 sequence is 15 residues long. J was trimmed by 4 bases and V by 4 bases; bases with no gene match: 7. Germline lookup yields CDR1 WNHNN and CDR2 SYGVQD (reference sequence). DNA for the CDR3: TGCGCCAGCAGTGGCCCGACAGGGCGGAAAAACATTCAGTACTTC. Amino acids: CASSGPTGRKNIQYF.

The chain uses TRBV6-5 and TRBJ1-1, with a possible D match to TRBD1 (6 bases). CDR1 MNHEY and CDR2 SVGAGI come from the germline V gene. V was trimmed by 8 bases and J by 6 bases, leaving 10 bases between them. This CDR3 region has 11 residues. CDR3 in DNA: TGTGCCAGCTCCGGGACACCTGAAGCTTTCTTT. Its translation is CASSGTPEAFF.

This clone was counted a single time. The J gene is TRBJ1-1, the V gene TRBV13; TRBD1 is a possible D gene (5 bases). The CDR3 is 14 amino acids. The germline V gene has CDR1 PRHDT and CDR2 FYEKMQ (reference sequence). V lost 0 bases and J lost 5, with 10 bases in between. CDR3: CASSLGPDRTEAFF. The DNA of the CDR3 is TGTGCCAGCAGCTTAGGGCCAGACAGAACTGAAGCTTTCTTT.

This chain links TRBV2 with TRBJ2-6; possible D gene TRBD1, 6 bases. V shed 7 bases and J shed 0 bases, with 13 bases lying between them. CDR1 and CDR2 (germline): SNHLY, FYNNEI. This CDR3 has 16 residues. CDR3 DNA: TGTGCCAGCACCCGGGACACATACTCTGGGGCCAACGTCCTGACTTTC. Translated, it gives CASTRDTYSGANVLTF.

This chain joins TRBV25-1 and TRBJ1-1; 8 nucleotides line up with TRBD1. Germline lookup yields CDR1 MGHDK and CDR2 SYGVNS. The J segment lost 1 base and the V segment lost 3 bases, leaving 4 bases of the junction unmatched. The CDR3 extends over 15 amino acids. CDR3 sequence: CASSDRTGWNTEAFF. The CDR3 bases are TGTGCCAGCAGTGACCGGACAGGGTGGAACACTGAAGCTTTCTTT.

The chain is built from TRBV20-1 and TRBJ2-3; no clear D gene. The length of the CDR3 is 12 residues. CDR1 and CDR2 (germline): DFQATT, SNEGSKA (reference sequence). V gave up 3 bases and J gave up 3 bases, with 7 bases separating them. Here the CDR3 DNA reads TGCAGTGCTAGTAGTAGTACAGATACGCAGTATTTT. Amino acids: CSASSSTDTQYF.

The chain couples TRBV5-1 to TRBJ1-3, with TRBD1 as a possible D gene (5 bases). CDR1 and CDR2 (germline): SGHRS, YFSETQ. CDR3 length: 15 residues. The V and J ends lost 1 base and 2 bases respectively, with 10 bases between them. The CDR3 reads CASSLTGVTGNTIYF. CDR3 nucleotide sequence: TGCGCCAGCAGCTTGACGGGGGTAACTGGAAACACCATATATTTT.